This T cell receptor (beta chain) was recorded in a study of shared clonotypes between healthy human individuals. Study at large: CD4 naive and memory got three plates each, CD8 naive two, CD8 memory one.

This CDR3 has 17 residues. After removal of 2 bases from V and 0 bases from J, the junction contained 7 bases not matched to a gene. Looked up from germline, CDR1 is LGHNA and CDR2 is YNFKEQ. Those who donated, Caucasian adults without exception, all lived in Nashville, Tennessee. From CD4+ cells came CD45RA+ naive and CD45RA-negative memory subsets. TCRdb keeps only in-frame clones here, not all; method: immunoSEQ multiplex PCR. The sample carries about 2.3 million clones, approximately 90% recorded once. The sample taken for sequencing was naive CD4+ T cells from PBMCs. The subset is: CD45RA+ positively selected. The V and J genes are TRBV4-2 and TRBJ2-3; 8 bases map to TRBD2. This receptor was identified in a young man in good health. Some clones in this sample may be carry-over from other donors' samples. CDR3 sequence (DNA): TGTGCCAGCAGCCAACTGACCCGACTAGCGAGCACAGATACGCAGTATTTT. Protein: CASSQLTRLASTDTQYF.